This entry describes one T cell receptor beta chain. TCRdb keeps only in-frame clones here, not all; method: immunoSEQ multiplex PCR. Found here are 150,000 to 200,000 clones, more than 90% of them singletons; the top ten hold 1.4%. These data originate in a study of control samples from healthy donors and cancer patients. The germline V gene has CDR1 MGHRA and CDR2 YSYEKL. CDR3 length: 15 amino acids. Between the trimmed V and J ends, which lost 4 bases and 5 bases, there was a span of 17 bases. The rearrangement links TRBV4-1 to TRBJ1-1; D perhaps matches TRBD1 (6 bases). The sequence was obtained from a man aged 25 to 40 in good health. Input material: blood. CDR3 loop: CASSRSTGRGTEAFF. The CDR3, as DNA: TGCGCCAGCAGCCGATCCACAGGGAGAGGGACTGAAGCTTTCTTT.